This T cell receptor beta chain was profiled in a study of cytomegalovirus exposure and HLA in healthy donors (dated by TCRdb to about 2017). Study-level background: According to an earlier analysis of 587 of the donors, some 180 million T cells yielded roughly 100 million unique TCR beta sequences and approximately 300 Gb of sequence data. An early release that covered about 600 HLA-typed donors contained around 300 gigabases of sequencing data and around 80 million unique TCR sequences. Of the 300 to 500 genotyped donors, more than 75% were placed in the genetic ancestry cluster associated with self-reported Caucasian donors. The study aimed to test whether cataloging public T cell receptors could reveal signatures of past pathogen exposure. The study profiled the T cell repertoires of 500 to 800 subjects by immunosequencing and related them to cytomegalovirus serostatus. Along with the approximately 700-subject first cohort, a separate validation cohort of roughly 110 different subjects was used. High-throughput TCR immunosequencing, statistical association of individual TCRs with disease status, and machine learning were combined to predict cytomegalovirus infection status. In a later analysis, previously published TCR beta repertoires from some 640 donors were re-analyzed and high-resolution HLA genotyping was added so that TCR occurrence patterns could be studied. In the later analysis, no new phenotypic data were used to find candidate immune exposures; instead, reliance was placed on TCR beta sequences and their occurrence across donors. An earlier analysis of fewer than 750 of the donors used high-throughput TCR beta sequencing to judge whether each TCR beta V gene segment behaved as functional or pseudogenic. Donor age, sex, ethnicity and CMV serostatus were compiled together with the repertoire data. A later genetic analysis took genome-wide SNP genotypes for about three fifths of the roughly 700 donors and used that subset as a discovery cohort. Every discovery cohort repertoire had been produced on one sequencing platform. HLA typing included class I and class II loci at four-digit resolution. Typing coverage differed by locus: A, B, C, DRB1 and DQB1 were typed in about 620-630 donors, DQA1 in 522, DPA1 in some 600, and DPB1 in 450 to 490. Five DR-DQ haplotypes were handled as single units for association and clustering because linkage in the cohort was strong. Across roughly 420 genotyped donors of the cohort, an average of about 240,000 unique TCR beta nucleotide sequences per donor were sequenced, and roughly 20% of those sequences were non-productive.

In total, roughly 670 healthy bone marrow donors made up the cohort. All cohort members were sampled while nominally healthy, although unrecorded immune exposures were likely present. CMV serostatus was recorded as positive for around 300 and negative for about 55% of the roughly 670 cohort members, whereas no CMV serostatus was recorded for the donor in question. A peripheral blood sample was collected from each donor, and TCR beta sequencing was performed on peripheral blood mononuclear cells. Genomic DNA extraction from the blood cell samples was performed with the Qiagen DNeasy Blood Extraction Kit. The library relied on the immunoSEQ multiplex PCR assay. For the multiplex PCR, a mixture combining 60 forward primers for TCR Vbeta segments and 13 reverse primers for TCR Jbeta segments was used. Amplification of the CDR3 region of rearranged TCR beta genes was performed with a multiplex PCR assay on genomic DNA. The amplified TCR beta libraries were sequenced on the Illumina HiSeq System as 87-base-pair reads. In the authors' own workflow: Across the 670 or so repertoires, a later analysis counted about 81 million unique TCR beta chains, roughly 11 million of which were shared by at least two donors. Raw reads were error-corrected and collapsed into unique sequences by a nearest-neighbor algorithm in which closely related sequences were merged to remove PCR and sequencing errors. To assign V, D and J gene segments, CDR3 sequences were aligned to IMGT reference sequences. For a sequence to be retained, at least a six-nucleotide match to both a V gene segment and a J gene segment was required. Rearrangements were called productive when the CDR3 lacked stop codons and stayed in frame with V and J; all others were non-productive. CDR3 was defined by IMGT convention, running from the second conserved V-encoded cysteine to the conserved J-encoded phenylalanine. In an earlier analysis of roughly 580 of the donors, sequences lacking an unambiguous match to a single V gene segment were excluded. In an earlier analysis of 587 of the donors, V segments were called functional above 56.7% productive rearrangements and were called segregating when the between-donor standard deviation exceeded 5%. A statistical classification framework was built to diagnose cytomegalovirus status from the catalog of TCR beta chain sequences. A later analysis assigned V and J genes by comparing TCR nucleotide sequences with IMGT/GENE-DB human TR gene sequences. The TCRdist pipeline was used in a later analysis to assign CDR3 sequences and most-parsimonious VDJ recombination scenarios. In a later analysis, each TCR beta chain was defined by its CDR3 amino acid sequence together with its V-gene family, and reads without a unique V-gene family were excluded. To address suspected cross-contamination and a sequencing artifact, a later analysis removed 450 to 700 highly shared, low-generation-probability nucleotide sequences. A later analysis calculated a clonal expansion index for each public chain from normalized within-repertoire ranks of inferred template counts. In a later analysis, generation probabilities were computed with a VDJ recombination model fitted to out-of-frame rearrangements, and the resulting probabilities were checked against IGoR. In a later analysis, TCR-TCR, TCR-HLA and TCR-CMV co-occurrence was scored with hypergeometric tests, and a repertoire-size bias correction was applied to TCR pairs. In a later analysis, false discovery rates were estimated by permuting HLA or CMV assignments 20 times. A later analysis grouped co-occurring TCRs with DBSCAN, adding TCRdist sequence similarity when clustering within HLA-allele-positive subsets. Repertoires with fewer than 30,000 or more than 120,000 public chains were left out of co-occurrence clustering, as were roughly five repertoires with anomalous nucleotide sharing. TCRdb limited this immuneACCESS table to in-frame rearrangements with V and J called. A share of clones is missing; checked studies link under half to unresolved V genes, and the rest is unexplained. The DNA gave D and trimming, while V, J and clone size come from that table. This sample holds some 91,000 clones; less than 70% were observed only once. The biggest ten clones account for about 2.3% of the sample.

V sheds 4 bases and J sheds 0 bases, leaving 15 bases between their ends. According to the germline V gene (reference sequence), CDR1 reads SGHNT and CDR2 reads YYREEE. Spanning cysteine to phenylalanine, the CDR3 consists of 16 amino acids. Only the CDR3 region is kept as DNA, spanning 48 bases read in frame from base 1. This clone appeared a single time. Its specific antigen is unknown. Base qualities are not provided; no much larger clone lies one nucleotide away. What the work shows at the level of the full study, not this receptor alone: In a later analysis, HLA-associated TCR beta chains were found to be more clonally expanded and to have lower generation probabilities than equally common non-associated chains. A further reported finding was that TCR beta sequences accurately predicted the HLA-A and HLA-B alleles for most subjects in the first cohort. According to the authors, the approach could potentially be generalized to other disease states and immunological phenotypes. At a false discovery rate of 0.05, a later analysis linked fewer than 20,000 TCR beta sequences to specific HLA alleles. In a later genetic analysis, a missense DCLRE1C variant was associated with V-gene and J-gene trimming of TCR beta chains, and the association was replicated in an independent cohort. Presence/absence analyses assumed roughly uniform sequencing depth across donors, an assumption that may not hold. Linkage disequilibrium might explain the correlated functional status among segregating V segments, but an unknown experimental factor could not be excluded. Some IMGT-functional V segments, including TRBV6-2 and TRBV6-3, could not be told apart with the 87-base-pair reads, so those segments were excluded. In vitro tests confirmed that a few of the cytomegalovirus-associated TCR beta chains recognize cytomegalovirus antigens. According to a later analysis, parvovirus B19, influenza, CMV and Epstein-Barr virus appeared linked to several top co-occurrence clusters. In a later analysis, TCR association rates were found to vary across HLA loci, with the most associated TCRs seen for DRB1 alleles and the fewest for HLA-C alleles. Strong co-occurrence of HLA alleles, especially DR and DQ, made assigning TCR associations to individual alleles difficult. Immune exposure information for the cohort was limited to CMV serostatus. A later analysis found that most CMV-associated TCR beta chains appeared HLA-restricted, with HLA associations seemingly driven largely by CMV exposure. In a later genetic analysis, fewer N-insertions in productive TCRs were reported among donors in an Asian-associated ancestry cluster than the roughly 700-donor mean. Because counts were too low, around 18 rarely observed V segments, including chromosome 9 orphons, were left out of the earlier analysis of approximately 500 of the donors. Because HLA typing was missing for some donors at each locus, association tests included only the typed subset. The study gave a list of 150 to 200 TCR beta chains associated with cytomegalovirus. In an earlier analysis of around 500 of the donors, most TCR beta V segments appeared in productive rearrangements about 87% or about 30% of the time, broadly matching IMGT annotations. A group of highly shared sequence variants was considered likely to be a technical artifact of the sequencing pipeline. In this cohort, only TCR beta chains were sequenced, and detectable features were limited by the absence of alpha or paired-chain data. Cytomegalovirus status was reported to be diagnosed by the classifier with high specificity and sensitivity in both the original and validation cohorts. Most TCR sequences were seen in very few donors, while some public TCRs were found in many individuals.

The sequenced material came from PBMCs. The clonotype was recovered from a human donor in good health. The chain couples TRBV5-4 to TRBJ2-3; the D gene is perhaps TRBD2, on 6 matching bases. The CDR3 protein is CASSRVVAASTDTQYF. In nucleotide form, the sequence is TGTGCCAGCAGCCGAGTGGTAGCGGCTAGCACAGATACGCAGTATTTT. Supplemented by the reference TRBV5-4 and TRBJ2-3 proteins around the CDR3, the complete variable domain is ETGVTQSPTHLIKTRGQQVTLRCSSQSGHNTVSWYQQALGQGPQFIFQYYREEENGRGNFPPRFSGLQFPNYSSELNVNALELDDSALYLCASSRVVAASTDTQYFGPGTRLTVL.